This T cell receptor beta chain originates from a study of T-cell reconstitution after alpha-beta-depleted transplantation in children. This clonotype has a handful of counts. This CDR3 contains 15 residues. Germline V gene data show CDR1 as SGHDN and CDR2 as FVKESK. V was trimmed by 0 bases and J by 4 bases, leaving 13 bases between them. Unique molecular identifiers were incorporated during preparation of the TCRbeta library. TCRdb processed the PCR reads anew with MiXCR; each CDR3 protein has one entry. There are some 280,000 distinct CDR3 sequences in the sample; roughly 9.5% occur only once, and about 9.4% lies in the top ten.

The sequencing here drew on PBMCs from the stem cell graft donor, taken from the stem cell graft. The TCR originated in a human donor who donated a stem cell graft to a child with SCID. The V gene is TRBV14, the J gene TRBJ2-7, with D perhaps matching TRBD1 (7 bases). This chain's CDR3 is CASSQETGRQYEQYF. As DNA, the CDR3 is TGTGCCAGCAGCCAAGAGACAGGGAGGCAGTACGAGCAGTACTTC. The full variable domain, completed using reference TRBV14 and TRBJ2-7, is EAGVTQFPSHSVIEKGQTVTLRCDPISGHDNLYWYRRVMGKEIKFLLHFVKESKQDESGMPNNRFLAERTGGTYSTLKVQPAELEDSGVYFCASSQETGRQYEQYFGPGTRLTVT.